The following is a T cell receptor beta chain sequence with its context. Its antigen is not identified. The data were obtained in a study of early T cells in non-severe SARS-CoV-2 infection. Study-wide points: Private and CD4 specificities were missed by VDJdb matching, which favored anti-spike CD8 responses.

Unique molecular identifiers were affixed to single, distinct cDNA molecules. TCRdb analysed the 5' RACE reads with MiXCR anew, one entry per CDR3 protein. The sample yields tens of thousands of distinct CDR3 sequences, around 12% seen once. This receptor was obtained from an adult who was a healthcare worker with PCR-confirmed SARS-CoV-2 infection or an uninfected control (not recorded which). The sample here was whole blood, taken at baseline.

The CDR3 nucleotides read TGTGCCAGCAGCAGCGGGGCTCACTCTGGAAACACCATATATTTT. Its protein product is CASSSGAHSGNTIYF. The chain combines TRBV21-1 with TRBJ1-3; the table's D call TRBD1 went unverified against the DNA. TRBV21-1 is listed as a pseudogene. This CDR3 has 15 amino acids.